This T cell receptor (beta chain) was documented in a study of Ad26.COV2.S vaccination and SARS-CoV-2 variants. General study points: In vaccinated individuals, spike-specific CD8+ and CD4+ T cell responses reportedly displayed substantial breadth.

The CDR3 runs to 13 residues. Germline values: CDR1 SGHDT, CDR2 YYEEEE. The V end was cut by 1 base, the J end by 6 bases, with 5 bases between. As for treatment: roughly 20 received Ad26.COV2.S at low or high dose, single or two shots; about 5 received placebo; per-sample allocation not given. On day 63 after the first injection, vaccine and placebo recipients gave samples. TCRdb keeps only in-frame clones here, not all; method: immunoSEQ multiplex PCR. Seen here are a few hundred thousand clones, 90% observed once, and the top ten hold 4.5% to 7%. Points on this clone: Its target is not known.

The chain is built from TRBV5-6 and TRBJ1-6; D ambiguous. The input for sequencing was peripheral blood, taken in a trial of Ad26.COV2.S vaccine versus placebo. The source of this sequence is a person aged 18-60 years who received the Ad26.COV2.S COVID-19 vaccine or a placebo. The DNA for the CDR3 is TGTGCCAGCAGCTTGTATGTTAATTCACCCCTCCACTTT. Protein product: CASSLYVNSPLHF.